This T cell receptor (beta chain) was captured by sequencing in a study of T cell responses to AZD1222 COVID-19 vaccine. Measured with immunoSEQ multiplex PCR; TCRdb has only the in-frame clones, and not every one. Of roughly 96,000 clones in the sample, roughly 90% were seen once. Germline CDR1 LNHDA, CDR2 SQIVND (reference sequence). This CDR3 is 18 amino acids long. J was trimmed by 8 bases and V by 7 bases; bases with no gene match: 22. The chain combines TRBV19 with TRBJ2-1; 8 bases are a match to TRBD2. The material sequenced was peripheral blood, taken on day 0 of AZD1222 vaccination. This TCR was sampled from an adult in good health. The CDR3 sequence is CASTPGPGTSGGWHEQFF. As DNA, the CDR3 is TGTGCCAGTACCCCGGGACCGGGGACTAGTGGCGGGTGGCATGAGCAGTTCTTC. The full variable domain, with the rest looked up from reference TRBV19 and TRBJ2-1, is DGGITQSPKYLFRKEGQNVTLSCEQNLNHDAMYWYRQDPGQGLRLIYYSQIVNDFQKGDIAEGYSVSREKKESFPLTVTSAQKNPTAFYLCASTPGPGTSGGWHEQFFGPGTRLTVL.